The 21 T cell receptor beta chains in this list originate from one sample, sequenced in a study of blood T cell repertoires in COVID-19. Clones were read by immunoSEQ multiplex PCR, and TCRdb kept only the in-frame ones, dropping some. The repertoire includes some 180,000 clones, about 88% of them detected once, and under 3% sits in the top ten. The source material was peripheral blood. Source of these receptors: a woman aged 80 or over with COVID-19, enrolled during active disease.

The chain recombines TRBV19 with TRBJ1-2; D gene ambiguous. The V end lost 1 base, the J end lost 3 bases, and 3 bases lay between the germline ends. Germline V lookup: CDR1 LNHDA, CDR2 SQIVND (reference sequence). This CDR3 is built from 12 residues. The CDR3 nucleotides are TGTGCCAGTAGTATAGCAGACTATGGCTACACCTTC. This gives the protein CASSIADYGYTF.

This clone was observed a handful of times. The rearrangement links TRBV19 to TRBJ2-2; D ambiguous. Between the trimmed V and J ends, which lost 4 bases and 4 bases, there was a span of 4 bases. The V gene's germline CDR1 is LNHDA and CDR2 SQIVND (reference sequence). The CDR3 consists of 12 residues. This CDR3 reads CASSTLTGELFF. For the CDR3, the DNA is TGTGCCAGTAGTACACTCACCGGGGAGCTGTTTTTT.

The genes are TRBV15 and TRBJ2-2; D gene ambiguous. The CDR3 totals 13 residues. V lost 5 bases and J lost 2, with 6 bases in between. The germline V gene has CDR1 LNHNV and CDR2 YYDKDF (reference sequence). The CDR3 DNA is TGTGCCACCAGCGATACAAACACCGGGGAGCTGTTTTTT. Translated: CATSDTNTGELFF.

The rearrangement links TRBV4-3 to TRBJ2-6; 8 nucleotides line up with TRBD2. The length of the CDR3 is 17 residues. V was clipped by 5 bases and J by 4 bases; unmatched bases: 10. Per germline, CDR1 LGHNA and CDR2 YSLEER. The CDR3 spells CASSATSGGAGANVLTF. In DNA, the CDR3 is TGCGCCAGCAGCGCGACAAGCGGGGGTGCAGGGGCCAACGTCCTGACTTTC.

This sequence joins TRBV27 and TRBJ2-5; unclear D gene. V was clipped by 1 base and J by 5 bases, with 14 bases between them. The CDR3 is 15 residues long. Germline values: CDR1 MNHEY, CDR2 SMNVEV (reference sequence). The CDR3 DNA reads TGTGCCAGCAGTTTATATCCTCCCTCGGAGGAGACCCAGTACTTC. Translating gives CASSLYPPSEETQYF.

The V and J genes are TRBV18 and TRBJ2-1, with a weak D call TRBD2 (5 bases). Germline V lookup: CDR1 KGHSH, CDR2 LQKENI. V was pared by 5 bases and J by 0 bases, with 11 bases between. This CDR3 has 15 residues. As DNA, the CDR3 is TGTGCCAGCTCAGAGACGGGAAGCTCCTACAATGAGCAGTTCTTC. Translating gives CASSETGSSYNEQFF.

The DNA for the CDR3 is TGTGCCAGCAGCCGCCGTGGACAGGGTAGCGATGAGCAGTTCTTC. Translation gives CASSRRGQGSDEQFF. The rearrangement links TRBV11-2 to TRBJ2-1; 8 nucleotides line up with TRBD1. Trimming removed 5 bases from V and 8 bases from J; junction bases left unmatched: 11. Germline CDR1 SGHAT, CDR2 FQNNGV. The CDR3 length is 15 residues.

V gene TRBV11-2 combines with J gene TRBJ1-1; D is unclear. The V end lost 5 bases, the J end lost 6 bases, and 16 bases lay between the germline ends. The length of the CDR3 is 14 residues. Per the germline V gene, CDR1 is SGHAT and CDR2 is FQNNGV. The CDR3 DNA is TGTGCCAGCAGCGGGCCGGGGTTTTCGGCTGAAGCTTTCTTT. Amino acids: CASSGPGFSAEAFF.

The CDR3 DNA reads as TGTGCCAGCAGCTTAGTTTTGCGGAACATTCAGTACTTC. Protein: CASSLVLRNIQYF. The rearrangement joins TRBV11-3 to TRBJ2-4; no definite D call. V was cut by 1 base and J by 7 bases, with 8 bases left in between. The CDR3 is 13 amino acids. Germline loops: CDR1 SGHNT, CDR2 YENEEA.

The chain links TRBV19 to TRBJ2-7; TRBD1 matches 7 bases. Trimming at V came to 6 bases and at J to 1 base, leaving 6 bases not matched to a gene. This CDR3 comprises 14 residues. Germline assignment: CDR1 LNHDA and CDR2 SQIVND (reference sequence). As DNA, the CDR3 is TGTGCCAGTAGCCGGGACAGTTCTTCCTACGAGCAGTACTTC. Translating it yields CASSRDSSSYEQYF.

This sequence joins TRBV6-5 and TRBJ2-4, with D tentatively TRBD2 (6 bases). The CDR3 spans 14 residues. CDR1 MNHEY and CDR2 SVGAGI come from the germline V gene. The V gene lost 5 bases and the J gene lost 6 bases, with 14 bases spanning the gap. The CDR3 loop is CASSKGGMTNIQYF. DNA for the CDR3: TGTGCCAGCAGTAAGGGAGGAATGACAAACATTCAGTACTTC.

The chain is built from TRBV23-1 and TRBJ2-3, with 9 bases that match TRBD1. Being an ORF, TRBV23-1 has a function that is uncertain. The V segment lost 4 bases and the J segment 1 base; nucleotides outside the gene matches: 15. The CDR3 covers 19 residues. CDR3 bases: TGCGCCAGCAGTCGTCCTATCCCCCCCACAGGGGGCGGCACAGATACGCAGTATTTT. Protein sequence: CASSRPIPPTGGGTDTQYF.

This clone was observed a handful of times. V is TRBV9 and J is TRBJ2-7; 7 nucleotides line up with TRBD1. J gave up 6 bases and V 3 bases, and 6 bases lay outside the gene matches. This CDR3 spans 13 amino acids. Germline lookup yields CDR1 SGDLS and CDR2 YYNGEE. CDR3 sequence: CASSDRQGSEQYF. CDR3 DNA sequence: TGTGCCAGCAGCGACAGACAGGGAAGCGAGCAGTACTTC.

This clone turned up a few times. V is TRBV28 and J is TRBJ1-5; D is perhaps TRBD1 (5 bases). The V end lost 11 bases, the J end lost 6 bases, and 20 bases lay between the germline ends. Germline values: CDR1 MDHEN, CDR2 SYDVKM. CDR3 length: 14 amino acids. The CDR3 protein is CALDDDGGGQPQHF. The CDR3 nucleotides are TGTGCCCTAGACGATGATGGGGGAGGTCAGCCCCAGCATTTT.

This chain links TRBV28 with TRBJ1-1; no firm D call. Per the germline V gene, CDR1 is MDHEN and CDR2 is SYDVKM. The CDR3 is 16 amino acids. V was cut by 3 bases and J by 5 bases, with 19 bases left in between. The CDR3 DNA reads as TGTGCCAGCAGTTTCGCGGGTACTGCGGGTAAAACTGAAGCTTTCTTT. Translating it yields CASSFAGTAGKTEAFF.

V usage is TRBV27 and J usage is TRBJ2-7, with D perhaps TRBD2 (5 bases). The V and J ends lost 5 bases and 7 bases respectively, with 12 bases between them. The CDR3 runs 12 residues. Per germline, CDR1 MNHEY and CDR2 SMNVEV (reference sequence). The CDR3: CASSPNAGEQYF. CDR3 in DNA: TGTGCCAGCAGTCCAAACGCGGGTGAGCAGTACTTC.

The chain uses TRBV6-6 and TRBJ2-1; D remains ambiguous. The germline CDR1 and CDR2 sequences are MNHNY and SVGAGI (reference sequence). CDR3 length: 15 residues. V gave up 6 bases and J gave up 6 bases, with 18 bases separating them. CDR3 in amino acids: CASSLTTFAGNEQFF. As DNA, the CDR3 is TGTGCCAGCAGCCTCACTACCTTTGCTGGCAATGAGCAGTTCTTC.

The chain couples TRBV21-1 to TRBJ2-1; the D segment call TRBD2 is taken from the table without a DNA check. TRBV21-1 represents a pseudogene. The CDR3 is 16 residues long. The DNA for the CDR3 is TGTGCCAGCAGCAAGCCAGCGGGAGCGGGGTGCAATGAGCAGTTCTTC. Protein sequence: CASSKPAGAGCNEQFF.

J is TRBJ2-7 and V is TRBV5-5; possible D gene TRBD2, 5 bases. Trimming shortened V by 1 base and J by 3 bases, and 11 bases separated the two germline ends. The CDR3 is 14 amino acids. Germline-derived CDR1 and CDR2 are SGHKS and YYEKEE (reference sequence). This CDR3 reads CASSLIRGNYEQYF. The CDR3 DNA reads TGTGCCAGCAGCTTGATACGGGGTAACTACGAGCAGTACTTC.

In its sample, this clone was seen a few times. The chain combines TRBV9 with TRBJ2-1; 9 nucleotides line up with TRBD1. This CDR3 has 14 residues. With V trimmed by 4 bases and J by 9 bases, 8 bases remained unmatched. Germline CDR1 and CDR2: SGDLS and YYNGEE. CDR3 nucleotide sequence: TGTGCCAGCAGCTCCCGGGGGACAGGGCCTGAGCAGTTCTTC. Translation: CASSSRGTGPEQFF.

The gene calls are TRBV10-3 and TRBJ1-2; perhaps TRBD1 as D (6 bases). Looked up from germline, CDR1 is ENHRY and CDR2 is SYGVKD. CDR3 size: 14 residues. V was clipped by 11 bases and J by 4 bases, with 20 bases between them. The CDR3 coding sequence is TGTGCCGTGGGGGCCCAGAGTTCCTTCTATGGCTACACCTTC. Translating it yields CAVGAQSSFYGYTF.